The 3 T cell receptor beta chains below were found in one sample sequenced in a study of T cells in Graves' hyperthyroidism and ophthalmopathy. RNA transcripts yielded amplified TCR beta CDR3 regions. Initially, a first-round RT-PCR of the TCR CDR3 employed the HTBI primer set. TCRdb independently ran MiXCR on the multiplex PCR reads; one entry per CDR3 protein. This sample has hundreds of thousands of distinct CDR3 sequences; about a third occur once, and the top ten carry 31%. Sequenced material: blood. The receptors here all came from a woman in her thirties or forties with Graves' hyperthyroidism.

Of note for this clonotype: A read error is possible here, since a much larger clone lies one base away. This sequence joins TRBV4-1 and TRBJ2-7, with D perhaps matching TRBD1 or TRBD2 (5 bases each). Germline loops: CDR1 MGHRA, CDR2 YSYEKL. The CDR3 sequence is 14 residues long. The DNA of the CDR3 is TGCGCCAACAGCCAGGTGGGACGAACCTACGAGCAGTACTTC. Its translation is CANSQVGRTYEQYF.

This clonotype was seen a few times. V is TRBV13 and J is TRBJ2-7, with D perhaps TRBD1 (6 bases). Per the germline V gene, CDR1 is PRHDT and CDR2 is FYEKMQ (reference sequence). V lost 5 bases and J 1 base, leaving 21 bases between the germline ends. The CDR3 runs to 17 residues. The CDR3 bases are TGTGCCAGCAGCCATCCCGTCTCGACAGGCCGGTCCTACGAGCAGTACTTC. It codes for CASSHPVSTGRSYEQYF.

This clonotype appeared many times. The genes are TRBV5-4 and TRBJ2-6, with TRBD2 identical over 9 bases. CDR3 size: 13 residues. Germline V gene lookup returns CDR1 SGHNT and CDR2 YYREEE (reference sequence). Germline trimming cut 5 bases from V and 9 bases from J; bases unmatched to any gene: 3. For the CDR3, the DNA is TGTGCCAGCAGTAGCGGGGGCGGCAACGTCCTGACTTTC. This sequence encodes CASSSGGGNVLTF.